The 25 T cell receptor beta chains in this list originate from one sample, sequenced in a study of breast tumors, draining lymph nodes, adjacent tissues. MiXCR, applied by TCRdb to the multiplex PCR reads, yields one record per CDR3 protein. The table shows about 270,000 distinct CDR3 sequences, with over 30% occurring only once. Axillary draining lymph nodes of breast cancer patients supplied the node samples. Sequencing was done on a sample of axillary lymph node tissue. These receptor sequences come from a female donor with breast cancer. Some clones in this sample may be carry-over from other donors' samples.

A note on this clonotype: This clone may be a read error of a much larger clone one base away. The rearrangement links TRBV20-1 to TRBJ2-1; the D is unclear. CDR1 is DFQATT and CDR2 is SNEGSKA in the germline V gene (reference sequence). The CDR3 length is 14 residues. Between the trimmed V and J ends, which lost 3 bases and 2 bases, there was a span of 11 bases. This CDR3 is CSASRIVPYNEQFF. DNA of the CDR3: TGCAGTGCTAGCCGAATTGTCCCCTACAATGAGCAGTTCTTC.

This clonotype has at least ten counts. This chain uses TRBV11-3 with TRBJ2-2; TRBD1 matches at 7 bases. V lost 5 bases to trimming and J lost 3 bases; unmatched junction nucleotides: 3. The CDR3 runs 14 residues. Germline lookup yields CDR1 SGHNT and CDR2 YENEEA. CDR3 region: CASSPGTDTGELFF. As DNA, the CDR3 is TGTGCCAGCAGCCCCGGGACAGACACCGGGGAGCTGTTTTTT. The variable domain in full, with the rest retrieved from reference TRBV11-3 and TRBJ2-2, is EAGVVQSPRYKIIEKKQPVAFWCNPISGHNTLYWYLQNLGQGPELLIRYENEEAVDDSQLPKDRFSAERLKGVDSTLKIQPAELGDSAVYLCASSPGTDTGELFFGEGSRLTVL.

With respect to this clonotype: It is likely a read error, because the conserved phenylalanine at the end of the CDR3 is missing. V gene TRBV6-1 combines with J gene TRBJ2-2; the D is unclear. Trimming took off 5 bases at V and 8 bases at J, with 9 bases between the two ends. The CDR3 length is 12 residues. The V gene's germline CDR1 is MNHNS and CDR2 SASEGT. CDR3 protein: CASSRQGGELFL. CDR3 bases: TGTGCCAGCAGTCGTCAAGGGGGGGAGCTGTTTCTT.

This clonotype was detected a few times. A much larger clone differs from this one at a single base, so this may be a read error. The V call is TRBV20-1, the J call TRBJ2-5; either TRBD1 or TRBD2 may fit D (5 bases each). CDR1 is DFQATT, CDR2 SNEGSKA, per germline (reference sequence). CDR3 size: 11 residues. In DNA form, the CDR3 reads TGCAGTGCTAGCCTCCTCGGGACCCAGTCCTTC. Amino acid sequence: CSASLLGTQSF.

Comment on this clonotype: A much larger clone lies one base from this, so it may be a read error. CDR3 DNA: TGTGCCGGTAGTATAGGACAGGCCAATGAGCAGTTCTTC. Translating gives CAGSIGQANEQFF. This chain joins TRBV19 and TRBJ2-1; TRBD1 matches at 7 bases. Germline CDR1 is LNHDA and CDR2 is SQIVND (reference sequence). The CDR3 consists of 13 residues.

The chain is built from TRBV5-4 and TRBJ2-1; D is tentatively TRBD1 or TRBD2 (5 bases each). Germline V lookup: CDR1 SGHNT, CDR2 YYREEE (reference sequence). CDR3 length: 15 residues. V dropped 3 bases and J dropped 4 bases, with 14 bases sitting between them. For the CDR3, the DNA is TGTGCCAGCAGCTATCCCGGGACGCCTTACAATGAGCAGTTCTTC. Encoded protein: CASSYPGTPYNEQFF.

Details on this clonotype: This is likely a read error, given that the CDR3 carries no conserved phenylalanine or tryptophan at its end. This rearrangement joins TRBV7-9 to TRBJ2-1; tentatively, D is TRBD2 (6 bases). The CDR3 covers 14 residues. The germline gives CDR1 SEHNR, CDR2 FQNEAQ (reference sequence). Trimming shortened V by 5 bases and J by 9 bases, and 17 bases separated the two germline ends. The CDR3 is CASSPGTFTGEQFL. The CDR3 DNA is TGTGCCAGCAGCCCTGGGACTTTTACGGGTGAGCAGTTCCTC.

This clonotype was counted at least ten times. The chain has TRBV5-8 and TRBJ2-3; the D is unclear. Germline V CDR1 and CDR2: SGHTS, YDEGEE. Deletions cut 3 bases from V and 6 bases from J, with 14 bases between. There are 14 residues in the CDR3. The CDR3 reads CASSSQLSGDTQYF. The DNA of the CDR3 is TGTGCCAGCAGCTCCCAGCTATCGGGCGATACGCAGTATTTT.

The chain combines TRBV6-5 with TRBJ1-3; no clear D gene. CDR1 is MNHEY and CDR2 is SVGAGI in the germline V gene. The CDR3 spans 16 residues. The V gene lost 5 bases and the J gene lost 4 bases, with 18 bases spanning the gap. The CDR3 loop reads CASSRTESSRGNTIYF. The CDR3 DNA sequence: TGTGCCAGCAGTAGAACTGAGAGCTCTAGAGGAAACACCATATATTTT.

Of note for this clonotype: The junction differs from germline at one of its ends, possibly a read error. CDR3 DNA: TGTGCCAGCTCACCGGGACAGAACTCCTACAATGAGCGGTTCTTC. The encoded protein is CASSPGQNSYNERFF. The rearrangement links TRBV2 to TRBJ2-1; TRBD1 aligns across 7 bases. CDR3 length equals 15 residues. CDR1 is SNHLY and CDR2 is FYNNEI in the germline V gene.

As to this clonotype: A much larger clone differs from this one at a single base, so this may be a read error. CDR3 nucleotides: TGTGCTAGTGGTTTGACAGGGCCCGGGGAGCTGTTTTTT. Protein: CASGLTGPGELFF. The rearrangement uses TRBV10-2 and TRBJ2-2, with TRBD1 identical over 7 bases. Looked up from germline, CDR1 is WSHSY and CDR2 is SAAADI. This CDR3 region has 13 residues.

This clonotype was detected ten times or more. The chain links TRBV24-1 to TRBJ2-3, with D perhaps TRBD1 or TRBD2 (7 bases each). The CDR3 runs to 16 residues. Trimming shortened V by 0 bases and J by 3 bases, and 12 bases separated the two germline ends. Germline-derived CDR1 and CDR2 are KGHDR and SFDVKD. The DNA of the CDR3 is TGTGCCACCAGTGATTTGGGGCAGGGGGGGACAGATACGCAGTATTTT. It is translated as CATSDLGQGGTDTQYF.

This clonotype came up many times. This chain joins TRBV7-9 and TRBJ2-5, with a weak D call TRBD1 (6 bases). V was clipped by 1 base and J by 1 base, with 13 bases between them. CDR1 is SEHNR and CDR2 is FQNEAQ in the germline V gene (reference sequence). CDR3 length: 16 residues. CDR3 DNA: TGTGCCAGCAGCTTAGAGGCAGGGGCCCCCCAAGAGACCCAGTACTTC. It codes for CASSLEAGAPQETQYF.

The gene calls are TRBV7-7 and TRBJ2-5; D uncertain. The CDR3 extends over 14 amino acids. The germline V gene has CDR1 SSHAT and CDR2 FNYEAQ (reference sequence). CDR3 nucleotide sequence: TGTGCTTGCAGCTTCTCCGCAGAGTGGGAAACCCAGTACTTC. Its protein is CACSFSAEWETQYF.

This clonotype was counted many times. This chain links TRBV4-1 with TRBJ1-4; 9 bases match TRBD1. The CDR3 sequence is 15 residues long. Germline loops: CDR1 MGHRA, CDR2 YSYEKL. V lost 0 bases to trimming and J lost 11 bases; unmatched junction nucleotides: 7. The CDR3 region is CASSQEDRDRVKLFF. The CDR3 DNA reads TGCGCCAGCAGCCAAGAGGACCGGGACAGGGTTAAACTGTTTTTT.

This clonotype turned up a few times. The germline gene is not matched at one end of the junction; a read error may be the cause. CDR3 sequence (DNA): TGTACCAGCTCACCGGGGACAGGTCCACCTCAGCAGTACTTC. As protein: CTSSPGTGPPQQYF. V is TRBV18 and J is TRBJ2-7, with 8 nucleotides matching TRBD1. CDR1 is KGHSH, CDR2 LQKENI, per germline. This CDR3 has 14 amino acids.

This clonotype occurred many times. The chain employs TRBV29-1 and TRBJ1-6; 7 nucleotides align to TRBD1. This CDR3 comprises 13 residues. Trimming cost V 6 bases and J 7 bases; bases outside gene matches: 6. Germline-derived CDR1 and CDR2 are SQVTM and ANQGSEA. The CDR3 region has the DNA TGCAGCGTGGGGGGGACAGCAAATTCACCCCTCCACTTT. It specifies CSVGGTANSPLHF.

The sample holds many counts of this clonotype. The CDR3 sequence: CASSVDGGPGEKLFF. CDR3 bases: TGTGCCAGCAGCGTAGATGGGGGGCCGGGCGAAAAACTGTTTTTT. The chain has TRBV9 and TRBJ1-4; the D gene is possibly TRBD1 (6 bases). Germline V gene sequence: CDR1 SGDLS, CDR2 YYNGEE. The CDR3 spans 15 residues. Between the trimmed V and J ends, which lost 0 bases and 8 bases, there was a span of 14 bases.

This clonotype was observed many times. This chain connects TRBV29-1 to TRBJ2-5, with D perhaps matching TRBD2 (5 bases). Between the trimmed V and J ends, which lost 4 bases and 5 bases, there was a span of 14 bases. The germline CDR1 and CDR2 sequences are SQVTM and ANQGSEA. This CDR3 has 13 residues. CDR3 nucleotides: TGCAGCGTTGTCCGAGGGAGACGGGAGACCCAGTACTTC. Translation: CSVVRGRRETQYF.

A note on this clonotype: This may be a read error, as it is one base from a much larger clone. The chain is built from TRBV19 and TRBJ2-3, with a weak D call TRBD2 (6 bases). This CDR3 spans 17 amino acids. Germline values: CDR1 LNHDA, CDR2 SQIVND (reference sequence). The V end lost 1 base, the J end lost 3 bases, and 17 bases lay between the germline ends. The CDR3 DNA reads TGTGCCAGTAGTATAGGGGGCGGGGTTGATCCTACAGATACGCAGTATTTT. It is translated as CASSIGGGVDPTDTQYF.

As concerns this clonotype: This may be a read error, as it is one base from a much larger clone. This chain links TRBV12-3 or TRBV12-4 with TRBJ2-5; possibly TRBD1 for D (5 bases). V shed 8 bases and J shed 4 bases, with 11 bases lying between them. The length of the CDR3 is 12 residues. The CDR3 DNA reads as TGTGCCAGCGGTTATAGGGGAGAGACCCAGTACTTC. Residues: CASGYRGETQYF.

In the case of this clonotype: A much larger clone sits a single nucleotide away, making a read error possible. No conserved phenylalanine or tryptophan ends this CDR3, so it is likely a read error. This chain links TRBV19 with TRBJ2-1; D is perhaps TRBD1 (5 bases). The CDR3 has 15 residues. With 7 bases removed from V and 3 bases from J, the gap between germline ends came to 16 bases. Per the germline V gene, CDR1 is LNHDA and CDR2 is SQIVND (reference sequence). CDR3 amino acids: CASKFSDIFYNEQFL. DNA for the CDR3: TGTGCCAGTAAATTCTCGGACATATTCTACAATGAGCAGTTCCTC.

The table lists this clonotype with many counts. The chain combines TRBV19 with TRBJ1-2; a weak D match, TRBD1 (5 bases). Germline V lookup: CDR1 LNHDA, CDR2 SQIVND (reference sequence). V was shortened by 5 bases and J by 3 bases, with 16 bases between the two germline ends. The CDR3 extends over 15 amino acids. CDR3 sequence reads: CASSQPGLAYYGYTF. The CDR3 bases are TGTGCCAGTAGTCAACCGGGACTCGCGTACTATGGCTACACCTTC.

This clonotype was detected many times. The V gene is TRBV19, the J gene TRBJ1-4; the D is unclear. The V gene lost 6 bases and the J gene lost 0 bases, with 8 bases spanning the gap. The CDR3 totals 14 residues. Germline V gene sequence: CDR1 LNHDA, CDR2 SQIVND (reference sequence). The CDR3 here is CASRTLATNEKLFF. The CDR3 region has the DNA TGTGCCAGTAGGACCCTTGCAACTAATGAAAAACTGTTTTTT.

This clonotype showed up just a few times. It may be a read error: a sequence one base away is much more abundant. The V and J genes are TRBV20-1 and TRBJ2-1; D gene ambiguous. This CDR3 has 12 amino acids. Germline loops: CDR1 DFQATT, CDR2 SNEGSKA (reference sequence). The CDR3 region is CSARDLNNEPFF. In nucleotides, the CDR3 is TGCAGTGCTAGAGATCTGAACAATGAGCCGTTCTTC.